Given below is one T cell receptor (beta chain) in context. This specimen comes from a study of glioma-infiltrating T cells after dendritic cell vaccination. V was cut by 6 bases and J by 2 bases, with 14 bases left in between. The CDR3 consists of 15 residues. CDR1 is MNHEY, CDR2 SVGAGI, per germline. Libraries were prepared by immunoSEQ multiplex PCR; TCRdb keeps only in-frame clonotypes and omits some of them. Of 30,000 to 40,000 clones in the sample, about 80% were seen once. This sequence originates from a human donor with glioblastoma. This chain links TRBV6-5 with TRBJ1-5, with no clear D. The input for sequencing was blood, taken before dendritic cell vaccination. CDR3: CASSLDGVGNQPQHF. The DNA of the CDR3 is TGTGCCAGCAGCCTGGACGGGGTTGGCAATCAGCCCCAGCATTTT.